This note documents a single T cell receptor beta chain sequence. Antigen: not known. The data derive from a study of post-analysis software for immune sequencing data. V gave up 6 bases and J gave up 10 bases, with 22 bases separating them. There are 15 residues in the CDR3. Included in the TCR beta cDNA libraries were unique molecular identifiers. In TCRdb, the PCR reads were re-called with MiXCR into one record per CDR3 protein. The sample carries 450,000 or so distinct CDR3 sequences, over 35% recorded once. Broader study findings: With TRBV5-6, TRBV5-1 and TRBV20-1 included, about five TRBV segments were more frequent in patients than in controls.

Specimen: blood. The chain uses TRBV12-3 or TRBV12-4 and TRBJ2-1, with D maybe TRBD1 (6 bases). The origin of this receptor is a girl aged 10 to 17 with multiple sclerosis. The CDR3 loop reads CASRGSGTSRGEQFF. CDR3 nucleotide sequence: TGTGCCAGCAGGGGCTCGGGGACAAGCCGCGGGGAGCAGTTCTTC.